This record covers a single T cell receptor beta chain. This sample is drawn from a study of T-cell memory formation after mild COVID-19. CDR1 is SQVTM and CDR2 is ANQGSEA in the germline V gene. V dropped 6 bases and J dropped 5 bases, with 13 bases sitting between them. This CDR3 is built from 12 residues. MiXCR, applied by TCRdb to the 5' RACE reads, yields one record per CDR3 protein. The sample lists around 340,000 distinct CDR3 sequences, roughly 13% occurring once. Sequenced input: PBMCs or a T cell subset sorted from them (not recorded which). The chain uses TRBV29-1 and TRBJ1-1; possible D gene TRBD1, 6 bases. This clonotype was sampled from a man younger than 35 who had mild COVID-19 (a few samples of this study predate the infection). Cell type and time point are not known. CDR3 in DNA: TGCAGCGTGGGGAGGGGGGCAACTGAAGCTTTCTTT. Translation gives CSVGRGATEAFF. The variable domain in full, completed from reference TRBV29-1 and TRBJ1-1, reads SAVISQKPSRDICQRGTSLTIQCQVDSQVTMMFWYRQQPGQSLTLIATANQGSEATYESGFVIDKFPISRPNLTFSTLTVSNMSPEDSSIYLCSVGRGATEAFFGQGTRLTVV.